This note documents a single T cell receptor (beta chain) sequence. Its antigen is unknown. An end of the junction differs from the germline gene, which may be a read error. The study excluded patients with uncontrolled infection, other autoimmune disease, pregnancy or lactation. Using RNA transcripts as the source, TCR beta CDR3 regions were amplified. The HTBI primer set served for first-round RT-PCR of the TCR CDR3. TCRdb itself ran the multiplex PCR reads through MiXCR, one entry per CDR3 protein. The sample consists of about 700,000 distinct CDR3 sequences, roughly 46% of them appearing once. The source of the sample is a study of T cells in Graves' hyperthyroidism and ophthalmopathy. Study-wide results and limits: Most expanded thyroid clonotypes above 0.001 also appeared in blood.

The germline V gene encodes CDR1 SGHAT and CDR2 FQNNGV. The CDR3 sequence is 15 residues long. The J gene is TRBJ2-5, the V gene TRBV11-2; TRBD1 matches at 8 bases. The sequenced sample was peripheral blood or thyroid tissue (not recorded which). The receptor was derived from an adult man with Graves' disease, either hyperthyroidism or ophthalmopathy (not recorded which). The CDR3 loop reads CAGSSWTGNQETQYF. CDR3 nucleotide sequence: TGTGCCGGCAGTTCGTGGACAGGGAACCAAGAGACCCAGTACTTC.